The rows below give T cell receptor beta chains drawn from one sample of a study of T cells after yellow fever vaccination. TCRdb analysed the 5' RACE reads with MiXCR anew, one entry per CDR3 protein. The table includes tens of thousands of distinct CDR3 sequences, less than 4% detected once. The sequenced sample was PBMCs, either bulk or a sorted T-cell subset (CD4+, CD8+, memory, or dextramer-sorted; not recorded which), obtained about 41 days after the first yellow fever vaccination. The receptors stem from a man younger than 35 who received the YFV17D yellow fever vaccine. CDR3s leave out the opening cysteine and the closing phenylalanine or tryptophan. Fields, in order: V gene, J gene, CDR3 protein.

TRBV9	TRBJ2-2	ASSVGLGLAGAPTGELF
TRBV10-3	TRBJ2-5	AIGNSGGDQETQY
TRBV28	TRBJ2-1	ASSSQGGQQF
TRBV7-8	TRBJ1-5	ASSLDSGPQH
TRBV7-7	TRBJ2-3	ASSLTGASDTQY
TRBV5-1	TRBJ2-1	ASSLGGSAGYNEQF
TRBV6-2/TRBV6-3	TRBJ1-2	ASSYPPVGYT
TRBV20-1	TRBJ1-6	SARETDSPLH
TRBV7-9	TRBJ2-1	ASSPKDPTYNEQF
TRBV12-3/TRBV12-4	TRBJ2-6	ASNTGTGQFSGANVLT
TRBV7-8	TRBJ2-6	ASSRTGRSGANVLT
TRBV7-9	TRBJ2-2	ASSIKVGAAGELF
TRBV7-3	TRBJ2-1	ASSLVGGGNEQF
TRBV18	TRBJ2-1	ASSPPTSGYGEQF
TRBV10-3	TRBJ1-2	AINPDGSNYGYT
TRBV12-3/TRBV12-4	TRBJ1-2	ASSSTGGLGYT
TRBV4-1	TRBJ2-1	ASSQDPPLADYYNEQF
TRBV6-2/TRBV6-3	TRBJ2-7	ASKKMGTRGSAYEQY
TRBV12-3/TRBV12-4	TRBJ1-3	ACSLAPGGAVSGNTIY
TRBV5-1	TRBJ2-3	ASSLMGADTQY
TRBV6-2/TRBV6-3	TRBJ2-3	ASSQRGDVDTQY
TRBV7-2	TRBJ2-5	AGSRRETQY
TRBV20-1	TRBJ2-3	SAPLPPSHNTQY
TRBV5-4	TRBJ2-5	ASSLRLAGQETQY
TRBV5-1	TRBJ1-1	ASSLGGGGTKAF
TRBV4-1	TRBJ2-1	ASSQASGAYNEQF
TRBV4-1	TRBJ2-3	ASSLTWGFYKSSTDTQY
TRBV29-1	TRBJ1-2	SVRQGEGGYT
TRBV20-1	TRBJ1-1	SARDQPALNTEAF
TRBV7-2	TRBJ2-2	ASSFRRANTGELF
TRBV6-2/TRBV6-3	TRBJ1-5	ASTNPGQPQH
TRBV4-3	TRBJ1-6	ASSQEYSSYNSPLH
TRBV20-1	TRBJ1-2	SAILQGTNGYT
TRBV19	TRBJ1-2	ASRRPESNYGYT
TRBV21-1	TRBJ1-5	ASSKAYGVNQPQH
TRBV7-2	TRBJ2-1	ASSARTGGREVF
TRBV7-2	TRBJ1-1	ASSLRRGFEAF
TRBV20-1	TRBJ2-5	SAGGGAIKTQY
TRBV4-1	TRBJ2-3	ASRLQGADTQY
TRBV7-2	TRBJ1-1	ASSVGITEAF
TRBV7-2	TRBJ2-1	ASSLEVNEQF
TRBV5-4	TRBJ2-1	ASSSGVGGSYNEQF
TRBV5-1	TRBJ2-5	ASSNQGSETQY
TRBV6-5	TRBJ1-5	ASSYAQINQPQH
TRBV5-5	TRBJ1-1	ASSPLTKGANTEAF
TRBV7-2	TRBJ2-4	ASSLVGGYIQY
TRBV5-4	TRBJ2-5	ASSLASGGETQY
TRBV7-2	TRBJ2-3	ASSLVGAQY
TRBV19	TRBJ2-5	ASSSGQGPQETQY
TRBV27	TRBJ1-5	ASSLSPPGGYSNQPQH
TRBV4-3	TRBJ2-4	ASSQDSAGGPPKNIQY
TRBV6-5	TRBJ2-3	ASKAGPTYNTQY
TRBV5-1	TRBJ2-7	ASSLAERSYEQY
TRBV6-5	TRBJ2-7	ASSYRVSGGREQY
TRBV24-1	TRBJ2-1	ATSDLGGGSYNEQF
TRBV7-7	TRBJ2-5	ASSLAPGLREETQY
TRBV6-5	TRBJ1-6	ASSPWRANSPLH
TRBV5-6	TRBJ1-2	ASSLGWQVYGYGYT
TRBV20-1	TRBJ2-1	SARRRSSYNEQF